The 19 T cell receptor beta chains given below trace back to one sample, sequenced in a study of glioma-infiltrating T cells after dendritic cell vaccination. Profiling relied on immunoSEQ multiplex PCR, and the TCRdb table lists in-frame clones only, not all of them. The table shows roughly 47,000 clones, with approximately 85% occurring only once. The sequencing here drew on blood, taken before dendritic cell vaccination. These TCRs come from a human donor with glioblastoma.

The chain joins TRBV15 to TRBJ1-2; possible D gene TRBD1, 5 bases. The CDR3 extends over 12 amino acids. Trimming left V 3 bases short and J 8 bases short, with 10 bases between. Germline CDR1 is LNHNV and CDR2 is YYDKDF (reference sequence). The CDR3 nucleotides read TGTGCCACCAGCAGCCACAGACAGGGCTACACCTTC. It encodes CATSSHRQGYTF.

The V call is TRBV7-2, the J call TRBJ2-2, with D possibly TRBD1 on 6 matching bases. Deletions cut 2 bases from V and 5 bases from J, with 12 bases between. Looked up from germline, CDR1 is SGHTA and CDR2 is FQGNSA. This CDR3 is built from 15 residues. CDR3 in DNA: TGTGCCAGCAGCTTAAAACAGGGATATACCGGGGAGCTGTTTTTT. Translation gives CASSLKQGYTGELFF.

The chain carries TRBV4-1 and TRBJ2-2; TRBD2 agrees at 13 bases. Trimming cost V 3 bases and J 7 bases; bases outside gene matches: 11. Looked up from germline, CDR1 is MGHRA and CDR2 is YSYEKL. There are 18 residues in the CDR3. The DNA for the CDR3 is TGCGCCAGCAGCCAGATCCGACTAGCGGGAGGCCCTTTCGGGGAGCTGTTTTTT. Translating it yields CASSQIRLAGGPFGELFF.

V and J are TRBV19 and TRBJ1-2; 9 nucleotides agree with TRBD1. The length of the CDR3 is 15 residues. Germline trimming cut 9 bases from V and 6 bases from J; bases unmatched to any gene: 14. Germline CDR1 and CDR2: LNHDA and SQIVND (reference sequence). Here the CDR3 reads CASFPGTGLGDGYTF. The CDR3 DNA sequence: TGTGCCAGCTTTCCCGGGACAGGGCTGGGAGATGGCTACACCTTC. Together with reference TRBV19 and TRBJ1-2, the CDR3 gives the full variable domain: DGGITQSPKYLFRKEGQNVTLSCEQNLNHDAMYWYRQDPGQGLRLIYYSQIVNDFQKGDIAEGYSVSREKKESFPLTVTSAQKNPTAFYLCASFPGTGLGDGYTFGSGTRLTVV.

The rearrangement uses TRBV11-3 and TRBJ2-5, with D tentatively TRBD1 or TRBD2 (6 bases each). Germline lookup yields CDR1 SGHNT and CDR2 YENEEA. This CDR3 is 13 amino acids long. The V and J ends lost 5 bases and 11 bases respectively, with 18 bases between them. CDR3 nucleotide sequence: TGTGCCAGCAGCCTAGGGGGTTCGGGGGAGCAGTACTTC. This sequence encodes CASSLGGSGEQYF. The complete variable domain, with remaining parts taken from reference TRBV11-3 and TRBJ2-5, reads EAGVVQSPRYKIIEKKQPVAFWCNPISGHNTLYWYLQNLGQGPELLIRYENEEAVDDSQLPKDRFSAERLKGVDSTLKIQPAELGDSAVYLCASSLGGSGEQYFGPGTRLLVL.

J is TRBJ1-5 and V is TRBV7-9, with 8 bases aligning to TRBD1. The CDR3 is made up of 18 amino acids. Per the germline V gene, CDR1 is SEHNR and CDR2 is FQNEAQ (reference sequence). J lost 2 bases, V lost 3 bases, and 12 bases had no gene match. CDR3 sequence: CASSLGFSGGNGNQPQHF. The CDR3 DNA reads TGTGCCAGCAGCTTGGGATTTTCAGGGGGCAATGGCAATCAGCCCCAGCATTTT.

This chain uses TRBV6-5 with TRBJ2-7; 14 bases fit TRBD2. This CDR3 comprises 14 residues. The V and J ends lost 6 bases and 5 bases, in that order; junction bases with no gene match: 3. Germline-derived CDR1 and CDR2 are MNHEY and SVGAGI. The CDR3 loop reads CASRPGLAGDEQYF. The CDR3 DNA follows: TGTGCCAGCAGGCCGGGACTAGCGGGAGACGAGCAGTACTTC.

The chain links TRBV7-9 to TRBJ1-2, with D perhaps matching TRBD1 (6 bases). The CDR3 contains 15 residues. The germline V gene has CDR1 SEHNR and CDR2 FQNEAQ (reference sequence). The V end was cut by 5 bases, the J end by 7 bases, with 20 bases between. The CDR3 DNA reads as TGTGCCAGCAGCCAACGAACGGGGGGCGGGCGTGGCTACACCTTC. Its protein is CASSQRTGGGRGYTF.

This clone was detected only a few times. The chain employs TRBV10-1 and TRBJ2-7; 7 bases agree with TRBD1. The CDR3 runs 13 residues. The junction had 8 bases not matched to a gene; V was cut back by 5 bases and J by 7 bases. Per germline, CDR1 WNHNN and CDR2 SYGVQD (reference sequence). CDR3 in DNA: TGCGCCAGCAGTACGGGACAGATGGGAGAGCAGTACTTC. Protein product: CASSTGQMGEQYF.

The chain links TRBV6-6 to TRBJ2-7; 11 nucleotides line up with TRBD1. V lost 5 bases to trimming and J lost 2 bases; unmatched junction nucleotides: 2. CDR3 length: 14 amino acids. Germline loops: CDR1 MNHNY, CDR2 SVGAGI (reference sequence). CDR3 in DNA: TGTGCCAGCAGTCGGACAGGGGGCGCCTACGAGCAGTACTTC. Translating it yields CASSRTGGAYEQYF.

This sequence joins TRBV6-4 and TRBJ2-1; TRBD2 matches 13 bases. CDR1 MRHNA and CDR2 SNTAGT come from the germline V gene. The V segment lost 2 bases and the J segment 5 bases; nucleotides outside the gene matches: 0. This CDR3 has 15 residues. CDR3 sequence: CASSDGLAGDNEQFF. In DNA form, the CDR3 reads TGTGCCAGCAGTGACGGACTAGCGGGAGACAATGAGCAGTTCTTC.

The rearrangement links TRBV5-6 to TRBJ1-3; the D is unclear. This CDR3 spans 15 amino acids. V lost 0 bases to trimming and J lost 4 bases, with 11 bases between them. CDR1 is SGHDT, CDR2 YYEEEE, per germline. The CDR3 DNA reads as TGTGCCAGCAGCTTGGGGGCAACACAAGGAAACACCATATATTTT. Translating it yields CASSLGATQGNTIYF.

This chain connects TRBV18 to TRBJ1-1; TRBD1 might be the D (6 bases). The CDR3 contains 14 residues. Germline V gene sequence: CDR1 KGHSH, CDR2 LQKENI. Trimming pared 2 bases from V and 4 bases from J, leaving 11 bases between. The CDR3 is CASSPAGTLTEAFF. The CDR3 region has the DNA TGTGCCAGCTCACCAGCCGGGACACTCACTGAAGCTTTCTTT.

This rearrangement joins TRBV9 to TRBJ2-6; D is unresolved. The CDR3 has 16 residues. Trimming pared 0 bases from V and 2 bases from J, leaving 9 bases between. The germline V gene has CDR1 SGDLS and CDR2 YYNGEE. CDR3 nucleotides: TGTGCCAGCAGCGTAGGTCTTTTAGCTGGGGCCAACGTCCTGACTTTC. This codes for CASSVGLLAGANVLTF.

The chain combines TRBV5-1 with TRBJ2-7; 7 nucleotides match TRBD1. The CDR3 loop spans 15 amino acids. With V trimmed by 0 bases and J by 8 bases, 11 bases remained unmatched. Germline V lookup: CDR1 SGHRS, CDR2 YFSETQ. This CDR3 reads CASSLEAGKGQKQYF. CDR3 sequence (DNA): TGCGCCAGCAGCTTGGAGGCAGGGAAGGGACAGAAGCAGTACTTC.

This chain uses TRBV5-1 with TRBJ2-7, with a weak D call TRBD1 (6 bases). Germline values: CDR1 SGHRS, CDR2 YFSETQ. The ends were cut back, 3 bases at V and 4 bases at J, with 20 bases in the middle. This CDR3 comprises 16 residues. CDR3 in amino acids: CASSSGGRQGQYEQYF. CDR3 in DNA: TGCGCCAGCAGCTCCGGAGGTAGGCAGGGGCAATACGAGCAGTACTTC.

The rearrangement joins TRBV30 to TRBJ2-7; TRBD1 aligns across 7 bases. Germline CDR1 GTSNPN, CDR2 SVGIG (reference sequence). The CDR3 is made up of 15 amino acids. V shed 1 base, J shed 1 base, and the junction held 7 bases outside the gene matches. In nucleotides, the CDR3 is TGTGCCTGGAGTGCCCTCGGACAGGCTTCCTACGAGCAGTACTTC. The encoded protein is CAWSALGQASYEQYF.

The chain recombines TRBV4-3 with TRBJ2-3, with TRBD1 matching 7 bases. This CDR3 spans 15 amino acids. V lost 2 bases to trimming and J lost 0 bases; unmatched junction nucleotides: 2. The germline V gene has CDR1 LGHNA and CDR2 YSLEER. CDR3 in amino acids: CASSQSGQSTDTQYF. DNA for the CDR3: TGCGCCAGCAGCCAATCGGGACAGAGCACAGATACGCAGTATTTT.

The V gene is TRBV30, the J gene TRBJ2-7; 7 bases are shared with TRBD2. V lost 0 bases, J lost 2 bases, and 4 bases stayed unmatched. This CDR3 has 14 amino acids. Germline CDR1 is GTSNPN and CDR2 is SVGIG (reference sequence). CDR3 sequence: CAWSVGGGAYEQYF. CDR3 coding DNA: TGTGCCTGGAGTGTCGGGGGAGGGGCCTACGAGCAGTACTTC. Full variable domain (missing parts from reference TRBV30 and TRBJ2-7): SQTIHQWPATLVQPVGSPLSLECTVEGTSNPNLYWYRQAAGRGLQLLFYSVGIGQISSEVPQNLSASRPQDRQFILSSKKLLLSDSGFYLCAWSVGGGAYEQYFGPGTRLTVT.